These 3 T cell receptor beta chains were sequenced from one sample in a study of cytomegalovirus exposure and HLA in healthy donors. PCR amplification relied on 60 Vbeta primers (plus 13 Jbeta primers). Produced via immunoSEQ multiplex PCR; TCRdb's table is partial and in-frame only. Across about 32,000 clones, the top ten clones capture about 5% of the sample. Sample: PBMCs. All receptors come from a female donor in good health and CMV-seronegative.

The chain has TRBV6-5 and TRBJ1-3; D perhaps matches TRBD1 (5 bases). This CDR3 spans 14 amino acids. Germline CDR1 reads MNHEY; CDR2 reads SVGAGI. V lost 10 bases and J 2 bases, leaving 15 bases between the germline ends. The CDR3 sequence is CATRRRGTGNTIYF. The CDR3 nucleotides read TGTGCCACCCGACGGAGGGGTACTGGAAACACCATATATTTT.

This rearrangement joins TRBV7-2 to TRBJ2-3; the match to TRBD1 covers 10 bases. Trimming at V came to 5 bases and at J to 4 bases, leaving 3 bases not matched to a gene. CDR1 and CDR2 (germline): SGHTA, FQGNSA. This CDR3 region has 14 residues. The CDR3, as DNA: TGTGCCAGCAGCCAGGACAGGGGGGCAGATACGCAGTATTTT. Protein: CASSQDRGADTQYF. Full variable domain (remainder filled in from reference TRBV7-2 and TRBJ2-3): GAGVSQSPSNKVTEKGKDVELRCDPISGHTALYWYRQSLGQGLEFLIYFQGNSAPDKSGLPSDRFSAERTGGSVSTLTIQRTQQEDSAVYLCASSQDRGADTQYFGPGTRLTVL.

The chain combines TRBV2 with TRBJ1-2; D remains ambiguous. CDR3 size: 12 residues. V lost 11 bases, J lost 2 bases, and 12 bases lay in between. Germline CDR1 is SNHLY and CDR2 is FYNNEI. The CDR3 sequence is CAGSSGNYGYTF. The CDR3 DNA is TGTGCCGGGTCATCCGGGAACTATGGCTACACCTTC.